These 3 T cell receptor beta chains originate from one sample sequenced in a study of T cells in localized non-small cell lung cancer. Some clones are missing from TCRdb's copy, which holds only in-frame ones; the method was immunoSEQ multiplex PCR. The sample has more than 45,000 clones; 75% to 90% are singletons. The source was peripheral blood mononuclear cells, collected before any cancer treatment. The receptors were gathered from a man aged 35 to 70 with stage III lung adenocarcinoma.

The chain links TRBV6-5 to TRBJ2-7; unclear D gene. This CDR3 has 11 residues. V lost 6 bases and J 3 bases, leaving 6 bases between the germline ends. CDR1 MNHEY and CDR2 SVGAGI come from the germline V gene. The CDR3 region has the DNA TGTGCCAGCAGGCACGTCTACGAGCAGTACTTC. This gives the protein CASRHVYEQYF.

The V call is TRBV6-5, the J call TRBJ2-3; D gene uncertain. Germline V gene lookup returns CDR1 MNHEY and CDR2 SVGAGI. Trimming cost V 2 bases and J 1 base, with 10 bases left between them. CDR3 length: 15 amino acids. Written as DNA, the CDR3 is TGTGCCAGCAGTTACGACGGATCCCGCACAGATACGCAGTATTTT. It translates to CASSYDGSRTDTQYF.

The rearrangement uses TRBV2 and TRBJ1-1, with TRBD1 as a possible D gene (6 bases). The CDR3 consists of 14 residues. Germline values: CDR1 SNHLY, CDR2 FYNNEI. V was trimmed by 2 bases and J by 5 bases, leaving 12 bases between them. CDR3 sequence: CASSENGGRTEAFF. In DNA form, the CDR3 reads TGTGCCAGCAGTGAAAACGGGGGGCGGACTGAAGCTTTCTTT.